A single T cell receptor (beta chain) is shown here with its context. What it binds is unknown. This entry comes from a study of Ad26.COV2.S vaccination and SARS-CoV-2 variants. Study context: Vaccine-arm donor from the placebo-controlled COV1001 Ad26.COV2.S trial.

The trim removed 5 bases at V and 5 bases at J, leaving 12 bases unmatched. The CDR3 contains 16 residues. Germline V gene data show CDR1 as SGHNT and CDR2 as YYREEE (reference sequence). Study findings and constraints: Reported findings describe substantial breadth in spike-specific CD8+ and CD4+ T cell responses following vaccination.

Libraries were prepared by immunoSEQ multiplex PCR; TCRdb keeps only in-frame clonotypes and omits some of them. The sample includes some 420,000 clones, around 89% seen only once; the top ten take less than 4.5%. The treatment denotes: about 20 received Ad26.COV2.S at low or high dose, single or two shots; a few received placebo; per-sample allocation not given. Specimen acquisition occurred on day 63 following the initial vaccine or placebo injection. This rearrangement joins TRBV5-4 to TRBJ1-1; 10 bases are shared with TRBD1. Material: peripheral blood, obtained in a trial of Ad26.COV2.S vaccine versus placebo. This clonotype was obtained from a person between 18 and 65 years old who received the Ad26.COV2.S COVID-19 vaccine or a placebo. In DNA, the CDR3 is TGTGCCAGCAGGGCCGACAGGGGGCACGTGTGGACTGAAGCTTTCTTT. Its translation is CASRADRGHVWTEAFF. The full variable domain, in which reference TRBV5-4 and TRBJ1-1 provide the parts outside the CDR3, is ETGVTQSPTHLIKTRGQQVTLRCSSQSGHNTVSWYQQALGQGPQFIFQYYREEENGRGNFPPRFSGLQFPNYSSELNVNALELDDSALYLCASRADRGHVWTEAFFGQGTRLTVV.